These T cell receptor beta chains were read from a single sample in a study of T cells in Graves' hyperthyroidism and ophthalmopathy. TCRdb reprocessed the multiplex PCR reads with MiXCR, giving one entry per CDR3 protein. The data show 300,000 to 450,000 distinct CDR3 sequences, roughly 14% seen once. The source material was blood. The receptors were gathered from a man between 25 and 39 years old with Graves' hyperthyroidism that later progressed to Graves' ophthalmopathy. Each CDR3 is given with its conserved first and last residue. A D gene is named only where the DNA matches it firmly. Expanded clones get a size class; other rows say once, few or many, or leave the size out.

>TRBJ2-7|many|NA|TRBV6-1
TGTGCCAGCAGTGAGGCAGCGACGAGGGGCTACGAGCAGTACTTC
CASSEAATRGYEQYF
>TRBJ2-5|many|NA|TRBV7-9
TGTGCCAGCAGCTTAGGCAGGGAGCGGGAGACCCAGTACTTC
CASSLGRERETQYF
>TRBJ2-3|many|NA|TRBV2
TGTGCCAGCAGTGTTGACGGACTCCAAGGAGATACGCAGTATTTT
CASSVDGLQGDTQYF
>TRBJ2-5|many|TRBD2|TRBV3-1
TGTGCCAGCAGCCAAGATCCCAGCGGGGGTGAGACCCAGTACTTC
CASSQDPSGGETQYF
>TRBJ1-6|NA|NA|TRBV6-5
TGTGCCAGCAGTTACTCGGACCAGAGTAATTCACCCCTCCACTTT
CASSYSDQSNSPLHF
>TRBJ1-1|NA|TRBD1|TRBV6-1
TGTGCCAGCAGTTCAAGGACAGGGCTCACTGAAGCTTTCTTT
CASSSRTGLTEAFF
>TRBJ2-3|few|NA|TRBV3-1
TGTGCCAGCAGCCAAGTTGGCGAGTATGTTACAGATACGCAGTATTTT
CASSQVGEYVTDTQYF
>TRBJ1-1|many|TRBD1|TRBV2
TGTGCCAGGGGCCGGGACAGGGGAGGGACTGAAGCTTTCTTT
CARGRDRGGTEAFF
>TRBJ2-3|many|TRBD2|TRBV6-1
TGTGCCAGCAGAGTCCGACTAGCGGGTCCGGGCACAGATACGCAGTATTTT
CASRVRLAGPGTDTQYF
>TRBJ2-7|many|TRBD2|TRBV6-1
TGTGCCAGTAGCGGGGGGAGCTCCTACGAGCAGTACTTC
CASSGGSSYEQYF
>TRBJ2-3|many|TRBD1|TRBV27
TGTGCCAGCAGTTTACGGGGACAGGCATTCACAGATACGCAGTATTTT
CASSLRGQAFTDTQYF
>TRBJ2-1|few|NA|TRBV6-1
TGTGCCAGCAGTAAGCTAGCGCTAAGCTCCTACAATGAGCAGTTCTTC
CASSKLALSSYNEQFF
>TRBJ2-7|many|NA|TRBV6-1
TGTGCCAGCAGTGACGGACGGTTCTACGAGCAGTACTTC
CASSDGRFYEQYF
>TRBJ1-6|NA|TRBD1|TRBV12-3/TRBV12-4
TGTGCCAGCGTACAGGGGGCGGATTCACCCCTCCACTTT
CASVQGADSPLHF
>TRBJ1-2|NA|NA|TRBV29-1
TGCAGCGTTGTACCCGGCTACACCTTC
CSVVPGYTF
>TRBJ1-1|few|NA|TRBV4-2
TGTGCCAGCAGCCAAGGCGTAGGACTGAACACTGAAGCTTTCTTT
CASSQGVGLNTEAFF
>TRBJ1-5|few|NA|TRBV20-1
TGCAGTGCTAGCTCCAGGGTAACAGCCCAGCATTTT
CSASSRVTAQHF
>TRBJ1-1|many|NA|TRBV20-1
TGCAGTGCTAGTCCCGGGAGAGGCAGGAACACTGAAGCTTTCTTT
CSASPGRGRNTEAFF
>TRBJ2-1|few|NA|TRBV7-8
TGTGCCAGCAGCTTAGCGGGAGTGGGTTACAATGAGCAGTTCTTC
CASSLAGVGYNEQFF
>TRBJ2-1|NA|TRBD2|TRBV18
TGTGCCAGCTCGCCGCCACTTCTACTAGCGAGCTCCTACAATGAGCAGTTCTTC
CASSPPLLLASSYNEQFF
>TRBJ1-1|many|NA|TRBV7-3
TGTGCCAGCAGCTTAGATCAGGTTCCGAACACTGAAGCTTTCTTT
CASSLDQVPNTEAFF
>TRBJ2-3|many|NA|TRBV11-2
TGTGCCAGCAGCTTAGAAGTGGGGGGGCTCTACACAGATACGCAGTATTTT
CASSLEVGGLYTDTQYF
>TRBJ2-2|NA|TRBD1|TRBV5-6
TGTGCCAGCAGTCAGGACAGGGGATACACCGGGGAGCTGTTTTTT
CASSQDRGYTGELFF
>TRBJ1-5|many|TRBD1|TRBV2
TGTGCCAGCAGCCCCGACCGGGACAGGGCAGATCAGCCCCAGCATTTT
CASSPDRDRADQPQHF
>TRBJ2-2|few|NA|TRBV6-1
TGTGCCAGCAGTCGGACGGGGACCGGGGAGCTGTTTTTT
CASSRTGTGELFF
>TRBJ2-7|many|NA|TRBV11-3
TGTGCCAGCAGCTTATCGCAAGCCGGGACAACCTACGAGCAGTACTTC
CASSLSQAGTTYEQYF
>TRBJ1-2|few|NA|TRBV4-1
TGCGCCAGCAGCCAAATCTTCCTACCCGGAGGCTACACCTTC
CASSQIFLPGGYTF
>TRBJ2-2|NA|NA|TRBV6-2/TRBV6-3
TGTGCCAGCAGTTACTCGAGACCCGGGGAGCTGTTTTTT
CASSYSRPGELFF
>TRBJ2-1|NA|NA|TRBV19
TGTGCCAGTAGTATTGGTGGCGGCTACTCTATAGATGAGCAGTTCTTC
CASSIGGGYSIDEQFF
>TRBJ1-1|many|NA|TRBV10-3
TGTGCCATCAGTGAGTCGGTCGGGATTCTGAACACTGAAGCTTTCTTT
CAISESVGILNTEAFF
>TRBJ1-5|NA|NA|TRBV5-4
TGTGCCAGCAGTGTGGACAGCCGAGATCAGCCCCAGCATTTT
CASSVDSRDQPQHF
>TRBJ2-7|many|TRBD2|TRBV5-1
TGCGCCAGCAGCTTGGATCGGCTAGCGGGGAGAAACTCCTACGAGCAGTACTTC
CASSLDRLAGRNSYEQYF
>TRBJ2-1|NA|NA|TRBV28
TGTGCCAGCGGAGTGAGCTCCTACAATGAGCAGTTCTTC
CASGVSSYNEQFF
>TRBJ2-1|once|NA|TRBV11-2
TGTGCCAGCAGCTCGAACAGGGTTGGCAATGAGCAGTTCTTC
CASSSNRVGNEQFF
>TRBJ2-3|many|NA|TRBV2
TGTGCCAGCAGTAGCCTCTCAAGCACAGATACGCAGTATTTT
CASSSLSSTDTQYF
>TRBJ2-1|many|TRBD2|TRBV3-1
TGTGCCAGCAGCCACCCCCGTTGGAGCGGGGGGGCCTATGAGCAGTTCTTC
CASSHPRWSGGAYEQFF
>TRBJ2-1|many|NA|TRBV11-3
TGTGCCAGCAGCTTCCGCAGGGATCTGGATGAGCAGTTCTTC
CASSFRRDLDEQFF
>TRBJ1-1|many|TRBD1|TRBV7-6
TGTGCCAGCAGCTTAGGGACAGGGGGCGGGAAAGCTTTCTTT
CASSLGTGGGKAFF
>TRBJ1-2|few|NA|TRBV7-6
TGTGCCAGCAGCCCAGGATTCGGGATAGCGGAGGGCTACACCTTC
CASSPGFGIAEGYTF